The clone carrying this T cell receptor beta chain showed up just a few times. These data belong to a study of T cells in Graves' hyperthyroidism and ophthalmopathy. Researchers took RNA transcripts and amplified the TCR beta CDR3 regions from them. TCR CDR3 regions were first amplified by RT-PCR with HTBI primers. From the multiplex PCR reads, TCRdb called clonotypes with MiXCR, one entry per CDR3 protein. The table lists 300,000 to 400,000 distinct CDR3 sequences, roughly 14% of them singletons. CDR3 length: 14 residues. The germline V gene encodes CDR1 KGHSH and CDR2 LQKENI. Trimming cost V 5 bases and J 6 bases; bases outside gene matches: 5.

The sequencing sample was made of blood. This clonotype was sampled from a woman aged 30 to 39 with Graves' hyperthyroidism. The V call is TRBV18, the J call TRBJ1-5, with 9 bases matching TRBD1. Here the CDR3 reads CASSGDRAPQPQHF. The DNA for the CDR3 is TGTGCCAGCTCAGGGGACAGGGCCCCTCAGCCCCAGCATTTT. The entire variable domain, with the rest obtained from reference TRBV18 and TRBJ1-5, is as follows: NAGVMQNPRHLVRRRGQEARLRCSPMKGHSHVYWYRQLPEEGLKFMVYLQKENIIDESGMPKERFSAEFPKEGPSILRIQQVVRGDSAAYFCASSGDRAPQPQHFGDGTRLSIL.